This T cell receptor beta chain was profiled in a study of shared clonotypes between healthy human individuals. For the study at large: Three plates each covered CD4 naive and memory; CD8 naive two, CD8 memory one.

Concerning this clone itself: Antigen: not known.

Only in-frame clones appear in the TCRdb table, and some are missing; sequencing was by immunoSEQ multiplex PCR. The data hold 400,000 to 600,000 clones, with roughly 95% observed a single time. Study-wide findings and caveats: Shared clonotypes: about 5% naive CD4, around 3.7% naive CD8, roughly 2.4% memory CD4, over 0.3% memory CD8.

Material: naive CD4+ T cells sorted from blood. Sample subset: CD45RA+ positively selected. The sequence derives from a woman between 25 and 40 years old in good health.

The CDR3 sequence is CASSQAGDVNEQYF. The CDR3 region has the DNA TGTGCCAGCAGCCAAGCAGGGGACGTGAACGAGCAGTACTTC. The V gene is TRBV4-2, the J gene TRBJ2-7; a possible D gene is TRBD1 (6 bases). The V and J ends lost 1 base and 5 bases respectively, with 12 bases between them. CDR1 is LGHNA, CDR2 YNFKEQ, per germline. The CDR3 spans 14 residues.